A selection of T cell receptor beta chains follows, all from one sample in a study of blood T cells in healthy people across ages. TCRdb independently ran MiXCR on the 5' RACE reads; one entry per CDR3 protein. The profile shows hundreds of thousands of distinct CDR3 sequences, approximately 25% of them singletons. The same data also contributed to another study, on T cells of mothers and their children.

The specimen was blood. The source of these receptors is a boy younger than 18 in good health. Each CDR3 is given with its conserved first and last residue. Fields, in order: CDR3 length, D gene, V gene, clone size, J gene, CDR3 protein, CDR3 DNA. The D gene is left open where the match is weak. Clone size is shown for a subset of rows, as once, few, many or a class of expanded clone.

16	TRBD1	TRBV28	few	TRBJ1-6	CASSFPSETGESPLHF	TGTGCCAGCAGTTTTCCTTCGGAGACAGGGGAATCACCCCTCCACTTT
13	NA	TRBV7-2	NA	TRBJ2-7	CASSLDPFYEQYF	TGTGCCAGCAGCTTAGATCCGTTCTACGAGCAGTACTTC
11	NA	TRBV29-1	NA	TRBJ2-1	CSVRGADEQFF	TGCAGCGTTAGGGGGGCGGATGAGCAGTTCTTC
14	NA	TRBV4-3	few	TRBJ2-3	CASSRAGSTDTQYF	TGCGCCAGCAGCCGGGCGGGGAGCACAGATACGCAGTATTTT
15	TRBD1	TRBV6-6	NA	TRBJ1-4	CASSLDRVGYEKLFF	TGTGCCAGCAGTTTGGACAGGGTGGGGTATGAAAAACTGTTTTTT
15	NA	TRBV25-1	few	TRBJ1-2	CASTPPLGANYGYTF	TGTGCCAGCACTCCCCCTCTGGGGGCTAACTATGGCTACACCTTC
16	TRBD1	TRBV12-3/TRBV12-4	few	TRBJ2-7	CASSPGTGNWRYEQYF	TGTGCCAGCAGTCCCGGGACAGGGAATTGGCGGTACGAGCAGTACTTC
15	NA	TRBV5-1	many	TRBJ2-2	CASSLGTANTGELFF	TGCGCCAGCAGCTTGGGGACAGCGAACACCGGGGAGCTGTTTTTT
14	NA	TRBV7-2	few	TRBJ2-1	CASSLGSGGWEQFF	TGTGCCAGCAGCTTAGGCAGCGGCGGGTGGGAGCAGTTCTTC
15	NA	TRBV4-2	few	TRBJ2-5	CASRSGLPGQETQYF	TGTGCCAGCAGGTCCGGACTACCGGGGCAAGAGACCCAGTACTTC
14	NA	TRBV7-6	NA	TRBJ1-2	CASSHKEASNGYTF	TGTGCCAGCAGCCATAAGGAGGCATCTAATGGCTACACCTTC
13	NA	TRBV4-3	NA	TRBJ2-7	CASSQVLRDEQYF	TGCGCCAGCAGCCAAGTCCTCAGGGACGAGCAGTACTTC
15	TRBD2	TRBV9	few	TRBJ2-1	CASSVASGVFNEQFF	TGTGCCAGCAGCGTAGCAAGCGGGGTCTTCAATGAGCAGTTCTTC
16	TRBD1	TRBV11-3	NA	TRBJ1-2	CASSPPQGTPSSGYTF	TGTGCCAGCAGCCCACCACAGGGGACCCCTTCAAGTGGCTACACCTTC
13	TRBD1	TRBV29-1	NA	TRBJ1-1	CSVDGQGVAEAFF	TGCAGCGTTGACGGACAGGGAGTGGCTGAAGCTTTCTTT
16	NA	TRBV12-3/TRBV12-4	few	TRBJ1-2	CASSLGGQGRFYGYTF	TGTGCCAGCAGTTTAGGGGGGCAGGGACGCTTCTATGGCTACACCTTC
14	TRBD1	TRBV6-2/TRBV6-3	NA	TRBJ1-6	CASTVTGGMAPLHF	TGTGCCAGCACTGTAACAGGGGGCATGGCACCCCTCCACTTT
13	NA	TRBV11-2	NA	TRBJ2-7	CASSLDLAREQYF	TGTGCCAGCAGCTTAGACCTCGCGCGGGAGCAGTACTTC
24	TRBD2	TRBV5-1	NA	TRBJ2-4	CASSKLTGEVISGGTPPSKNIQYF	TGCGCCAGCAGTAAGCTCACAGGGGAGGTTATTAGCGGGGGAACACCCCCGAGTAAAAACATTCAGTACTTC
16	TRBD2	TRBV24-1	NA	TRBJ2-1	CATEITGTSGYNEQFF	TGTGCCACTGAAATAACCGGGACTAGCGGTTACAATGAGCAGTTCTTC
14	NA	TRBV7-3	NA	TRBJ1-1	CASSFQGPNTEAFF	TGTGCCAGCAGCTTCCAGGGGCCGAACACTGAAGCTTTCTTT
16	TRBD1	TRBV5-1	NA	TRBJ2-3	CASSFGQAGGRDTQYF	TGCGCCAGCAGCTTCGGACAGGCAGGAGGTCGGGATACGCAGTATTTT
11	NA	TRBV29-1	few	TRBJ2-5	CSVYTQETQYF	TGCAGCGTTTACACCCAAGAGACCCAGTACTTC
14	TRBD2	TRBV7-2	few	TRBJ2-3	CASSVDTGGDTQYF	TGTGCCAGCAGCGTAGACACGGGGGGAGATACGCAGTATTTT
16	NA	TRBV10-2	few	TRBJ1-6	CASSELRGRSNSPLHF	TGCGCCAGCAGTGAGTTAAGGGGACGTAGTAATTCACCCCTCCACTTT
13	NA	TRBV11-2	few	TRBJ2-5	CASSLWSQEAQYF	TGTGCCAGCAGCTTATGGTCTCAAGAGGCCCAGTACTTC
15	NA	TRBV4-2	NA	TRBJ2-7	CASSQVPQGTYEQYF	TGTGCCAGCAGCCAAGTGCCCCAGGGCACCTACGAGCAGTACTTC
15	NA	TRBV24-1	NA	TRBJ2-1	CATSADVSIIREQFF	TGTGCCACCAGTGCCGACGTGAGTATCATACGTGAGCAGTTCTTC
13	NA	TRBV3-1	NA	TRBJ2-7	CASSPAPTYEQYF	TGTGCCAGCAGCCCAGCCCCAACCTACGAGCAGTACTTC
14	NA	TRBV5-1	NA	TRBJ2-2	CASSFDGVSGELFF	TGCGCCAGCAGCTTCGATGGGGTTTCCGGGGAGCTGTTTTTT
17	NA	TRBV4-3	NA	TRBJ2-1	CASSPMMTGRLHNEQFF	TGCGCCAGCAGCCCCATGATGACAGGAAGATTGCACAATGAGCAGTTCTTC
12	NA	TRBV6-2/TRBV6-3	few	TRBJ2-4	CASSFTGNIQYF	TGTGCCAGCAGTTTCACAGGGAACATTCAGTACTTC
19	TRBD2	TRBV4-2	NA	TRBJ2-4	CASSHPGLAGKGSKNIQYF	TGTGCCAGCAGCCATCCGGGACTAGCGGGCAAAGGGTCCAAAAACATTCAGTACTTC
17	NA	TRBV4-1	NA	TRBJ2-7	CASSQDPSRDNRYEQYF	TGCGCCAGCAGCCAAGACCCATCCAGGGACAACCGCTACGAGCAGTACTTC
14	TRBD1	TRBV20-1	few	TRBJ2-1	CSARYGTGNNEQFF	TGCAGTGCTAGGTATGGGACAGGGAACAATGAGCAGTTCTTC
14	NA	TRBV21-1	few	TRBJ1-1	CASTLKDSDTEAFF	TGTGCCAGCACCCTAAAGGACAGCGACACTGAAGCTTTCTTT
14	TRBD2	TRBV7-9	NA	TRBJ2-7	CASSSGTSDYEQYF	TGTGCCAGCAGCTCTGGGACTAGCGACTACGAGCAGTACTTC
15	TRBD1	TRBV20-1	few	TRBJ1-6	CSARTGTVLWSPLHF	TGCAGTGCTAGAACTGGGACAGTCCTTTGGTCACCCCTCCACTTT
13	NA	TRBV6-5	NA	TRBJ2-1	CASSYWAGYEQFF	TGTGCCAGCAGTTACTGGGCCGGGTATGAGCAGTTCTTC
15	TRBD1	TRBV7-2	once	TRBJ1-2	CASSATAGGDYGYTF	TGTGCCAGCAGCGCTACCGCAGGGGGGGACTATGGCTACACCTTC
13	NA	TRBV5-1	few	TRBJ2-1	CASSREVSREQFF	TGCGCCAGCAGCCGAGAGGTCTCTCGTGAGCAGTTCTTC
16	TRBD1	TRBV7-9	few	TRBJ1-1	CASSPSRDRAGTEAFF	TGTGCCAGCAGCCCATCCAGAGACAGGGCGGGCACTGAAGCTTTCTTT